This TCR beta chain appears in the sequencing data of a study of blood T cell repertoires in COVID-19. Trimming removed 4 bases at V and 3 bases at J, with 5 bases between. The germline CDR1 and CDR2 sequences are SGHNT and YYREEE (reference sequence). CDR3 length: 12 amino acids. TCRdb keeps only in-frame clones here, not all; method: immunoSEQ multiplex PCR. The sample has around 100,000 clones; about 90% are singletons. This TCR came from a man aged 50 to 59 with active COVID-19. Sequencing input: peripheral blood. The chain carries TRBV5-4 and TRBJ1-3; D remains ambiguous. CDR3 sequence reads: CASSGDGNTIYF. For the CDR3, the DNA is TGTGCCAGCAGCGGAGATGGAAACACCATATATTTT. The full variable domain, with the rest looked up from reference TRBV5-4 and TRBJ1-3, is ETGVTQSPTHLIKTRGQQVTLRCSSQSGHNTVSWYQQALGQGPQFIFQYYREEENGRGNFPPRFSGLQFPNYSSELNVNALELDDSALYLCASSGDGNTIYFGEGSWLTVV.